This is a list of T cell receptor beta chains from one sample in a study of cytomegalovirus exposure and HLA in healthy donors. The protocol was immunoSEQ multiplex PCR, while the TCRdb copy is restricted to in-frame clones and leaves out a portion. The data show 85,000 to 100,000 clones, with more than 65% seen just once and approximately 8.4% held by the top ten. Sequencing was performed on PBMCs. Every receptor here comes from a human donor in good health. Each CDR3 is given with its conserved first and last residue. A D gene is named only where the DNA matches it firmly. Clone size is shown for a subset of rows, as once, few, many or a class of expanded clone.

D gene: .
clone size: once
V gene: TRBV29-1
J gene: TRBJ2-1
CDR3 DNA: TGCAGCGTCGGTTATAATTCCGCTGAGCAGTTCTTC
CDR3 protein: CSVGYNSAEQFF

D gene: TRBD2
clone size: .
V gene: TRBV4-2
J gene: TRBJ2-1
CDR3 DNA: TGTGCCAGCAACGGGGGGGCGGGCTACAATGAGCAGTTCTTC
CDR3 protein: CASNGGAGYNEQFF

D gene: .
clone size: .
V gene: TRBV18
J gene: TRBJ2-3
CDR3 DNA: TGTGCCAGCTCCTGGACAGCCACCACAGATACGCAGTATTTT
CDR3 protein: CASSWTATTDTQYF

D gene: .
clone size: .
V gene: TRBV6-5
J gene: TRBJ1-6
CDR3 DNA: TGTGCCAGCAGTTACCTCCTGAGGGTAACTGGTTCACCCCTCCACTTT
CDR3 protein: CASSYLLRVTGSPLHF

D gene: TRBD2
clone size: .
V gene: TRBV29-1
J gene: TRBJ2-7
CDR3 DNA: TGCAGCGTTGAACTAGCGGGAGCCGACGAGCAGTACTTC
CDR3 protein: CSVELAGADEQYF

D gene: .
clone size: .
V gene: TRBV7-2
J gene: TRBJ1-1
CDR3 DNA: TGTGCCAGCAGCCTACAGCGATCGACTATCAGATGGAGCACTGAAGCTTTCTTT
CDR3 protein: CASSLQRSTIRWSTEAFF

D gene: .
clone size: .
V gene: TRBV19
J gene: TRBJ1-2
CDR3 DNA: TGTGCCAGTAGTGGGGCCAGAAACTATGGCTACACCTTC
CDR3 protein: CASSGARNYGYTF

D gene: .
clone size: once
V gene: TRBV2
J gene: TRBJ1-1
CDR3 DNA: TGTGCCACTTCGGCCAGGGAAGCTTTCTTT
CDR3 protein: CATSAREAFF

D gene: .
clone size: .
V gene: TRBV5-5
J gene: TRBJ1-5
CDR3 DNA: TGTGCCAGCAGCTTGGAGGCAGGGTTCCAGCCCCAGCATTTT
CDR3 protein: CASSLEAGFQPQHF

D gene: .
clone size: once
V gene: TRBV5-4
J gene: TRBJ1-3
CDR3 DNA: TGTGCCAGCAGCTTGGCTGGGGGACTCTCTGGAAACACCATATATTTT
CDR3 protein: CASSLAGGLSGNTIYF

D gene: .
clone size: .
V gene: TRBV6-4
J gene: TRBJ1-1
CDR3 DNA: TGTGCCAGCAGTGGTGAGCTGAACACTGAAGCTTTCTTT
CDR3 protein: CASSGELNTEAFF

D gene: TRBD2
clone size: .
V gene: TRBV5-6
J gene: TRBJ2-1
CDR3 DNA: TGTGCCAGCAGCTCCCCCGGACTAGGAGCCAATGAGCAGTTCTTC
CDR3 protein: CASSSPGLGANEQFF